This record covers a single T cell receptor beta chain. Under the authors' procedure: Cell counts per sample came from amplifying reference gene primers. TCRdb keeps only in-frame clones here, not all; method: immunoSEQ multiplex PCR. V and J calls and clone size are as listed in that table; D and trimming were resolved from the DNA. The sample has 230,000 or so clones, 65% to 90% seen once; the top ten hold around 4.7%. This entry belongs to a study of blood T cell repertoires in COVID-19. Whole-study context: In each case, the material was cDNA or gDNA derived from T cells, B-cell-depleted T cells, or PBMCs.

The V segment lost 3 bases and the J segment 2 bases; nucleotides outside the gene matches: 4. The CDR3 covers 14 residues. CDR1 and CDR2 from the germline V gene are SGDLS and YYNGEE. The sequencing input was peripheral blood. This receptor was taken from a human donor in a cohort sampled during active COVID-19. The V and J genes are TRBV9 and TRBJ1-2, with 7 bases identical to TRBD1. The DNA of the CDR3 is TGTGCCAGCAGCGCCGGGGACAGCAACTATGGCTACACCTTC. It specifies CASSAGDSNYGYTF. The full variable domain, with the rest looked up from reference TRBV9 and TRBJ1-2, is DSGVTQTPKHLITATGQRVTLRCSPRSGDLSVYWYQQSLDQGLQFLIQYYNGEERAKGNILERFSAQQFPDLHSELNLSSLELGDSALYFCASSAGDSNYGYTFGSGTRLTVV.